The clone carrying this TCR beta chain was detected once. The germline V gene has CDR1 SGHRS and CDR2 YFSETQ. The length of the CDR3 is 15 residues. Trimming pared 4 bases from V and 10 bases from J, leaving 21 bases between. This sample was included in a study of blood T cell repertoires in COVID-19. The table came from immunoSEQ multiplex PCR; TCRdb's copy has only in-frame clones and leaves some out. The repertoire consists of about 440,000 clones, with roughly 88% occurring once and the leading ten covering about 0.63%. This sequence originates from a man between 18 and 29 years old who had recovered from COVID-19. The chain employs TRBV5-1 and TRBJ2-1; D remains unclear. Sequences were obtained from PBMCs or T cells enriched from blood (not recorded which). The CDR3 region has the DNA TGCGCCAGCAGCCTCGGCTACTCAAAGCGCCGCGAGCAGTTCTTC. Translation: CASSLGYSKRREQFF. Supplemented by reference TRBV5-1 and TRBJ2-1, the full variable domain reads KAGVTQTPRYLIKTRGQQVTLSCSPISGHRSVSWYQQTPGQGLQFLFEYFSETQRNKGNFPGRFSGRQFSNSRSEMNVSTLELGDSALYLCASSLGYSKRREQFFGPGTRLTVL.